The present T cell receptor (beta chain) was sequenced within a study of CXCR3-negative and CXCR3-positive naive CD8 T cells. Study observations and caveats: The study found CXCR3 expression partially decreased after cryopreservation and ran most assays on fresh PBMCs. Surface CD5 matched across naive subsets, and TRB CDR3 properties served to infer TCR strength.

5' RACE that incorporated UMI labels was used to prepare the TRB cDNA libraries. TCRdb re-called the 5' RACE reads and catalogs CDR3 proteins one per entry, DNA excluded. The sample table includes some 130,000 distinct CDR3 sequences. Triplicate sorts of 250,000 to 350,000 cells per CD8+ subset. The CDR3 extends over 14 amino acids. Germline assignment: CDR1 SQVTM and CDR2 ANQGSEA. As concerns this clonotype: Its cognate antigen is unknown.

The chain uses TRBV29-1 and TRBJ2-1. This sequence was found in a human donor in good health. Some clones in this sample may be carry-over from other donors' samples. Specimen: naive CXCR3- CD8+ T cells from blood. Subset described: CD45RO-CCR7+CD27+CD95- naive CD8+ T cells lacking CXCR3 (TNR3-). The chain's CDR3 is CSVEREGSYNEQFF.